This TCR beta chain was documented in a study of cytomegalovirus exposure and HLA in healthy donors. The length of the CDR3 is 19 residues. The junction had 18 bases not matched to a gene; V was cut back by 4 bases and J by 2 bases. Germline V gene sequence: CDR1 LNHNV, CDR2 YYDKDF (reference sequence). Sequencing used immunoSEQ multiplex PCR; TCRdb keeps in-frame clones, though not all of them. Of 150,000 to 200,000 clones in the sample, around 82% were seen once. The rearrangement joins TRBV15 to TRBJ2-3; 7 positions match TRBD2. Sequencing used PBMCs. The source is a man in his thirties or forties in good health and CMV-seropositive. CDR3 sequence reads: CATSTPTALAHLFTDTQYF. In nucleotides, the CDR3 is TGTGCCACCAGCACCCCGACCGCACTAGCGCACTTATTCACAGATACGCAGTATTTT.